This T cell receptor (beta chain) is drawn from a study of beta chain features in type 1 diabetes. The overall study: Taken together, all samples contributed approximately 110,000,000 examined sorted cells.

Study results and limitations: Shortening that was moderate but significant affected the TCRB CDR3s of Type 1 diabetes patients in all four CD4+ subsets.

The authors reverse transcribed all of the isolated RNA, so sequencing captured expressed TCRB transcripts. TCRdb's copy holds only in-frame clones and misses some; the assay was immunoSEQ multiplex PCR. Of about 280,000 clones listed, approximately 16% are singletons. CDR1 is SGHRS, CDR2 YFSETQ, per germline. The junction had 21 bases not matched to a gene; V was cut back by 4 bases and J by 6 bases. This CDR3 is 18 amino acids long. Isolation of CD4+ naive, central memory, regulatory and stem cell-like memory cells was achieved by sorting via CD45RO/CCR7/CD25/CD127/CD95/CD27. Worth noting for this clone: What it recognizes is unknown.

The chain combines TRBV5-1 with TRBJ2-7, with 8 nucleotides matching TRBD1. Sequencing used naive CD4+ T cells from blood. The sequence was collected from a man in his late teens or twenties with type 1 diabetes. In nucleotides, the CDR3 is TGCGCCAGCAGCGGCAAGACAGGGGCACACCTAGATCTACGCGAGCAGTACTTC. Translation gives CASSGKTGAHLDLREQYF.